This paragraph reports one TCR beta chain. This clone showed up just once. It has no known antigen specificity. Nothing much larger sits one base from this clone, and base qualities are not available. The data were taken from a study of beta chain features in type 1 diabetes (dated by TCRdb to 2016 to 2019). For the wider study: Mean age, gender distribution, total cell number and subset yield did not differ between patients and healthy donors. Across all samples, about 110 million sorted cells were examined, and cell number per subset correlated strongly with RNA yield. The study compared TCRB repertoires of sorted circulating CD4+ T cell subsets between recently diagnosed type 1 diabetes patients and matched healthy donors. Regulatory and stem cell-like memory subsets were obtained from only 8 patients and roughly eight healthy donors, while naive and central memory subsets were obtained from all 28 donors.

The entire isolated RNA was reverse transcribed using the High Capacity cDNA Reverse Transcription Kit, and thus expressed TCRB transcripts were sequenced. Deep immunoSEQ sequencing was applied to naive, central memory and regulatory T cell samples, giving an average of roughly 3.5 million total reads per sample. Sorted cells were lysed in RLT buffer, and RNA was extracted using DNase-treated RNeasy Micro or Mini kits according to cell number. To prevent cross-contamination, each cell subset was processed individually, whereas patient and healthy donor samples were processed jointly. Using the immunoSEQ multiplex PCR, TCRB sequences were amplified from cDNA into 87-bp fragments spanning the CDR3 region. Amplicons were sequenced on the Illumina HiSeq platform. On the authors' methods: Synthetic template baselines were used to correct PCR bias computationally, reads within Hamming distance 2 were collapsed together, and singletons that could not be merged were discarded. Reads were aligned against IMGT to assign V, D and J genes, CDR3 length and insertions or deletions at six rearrangement sites. Clonotype counts were normalized to sorted cell number within each subset before computing true diversity and Gini coefficients with the tcR R package. The overlap coefficient, calculated on TCRB nucleotide sequences, was used to measure repertoire sharing. As a proxy for the pre-selection repertoire, out-of-frame TCRB sequences from naive cells were analyzed. Sourced from immuneACCESS, this table was stored by TCRdb with only in-frame sequences that have V and J called. A share of the clones is absent; for the studies checked, an unresolved V gene accounts for under half, and the remainder has no known explanation. D and trimming were read from the DNA, whereas the V and J calls and clone size are those reported in that table. This sample comprises roughly 610,000 clones, about a sixth of them detected only once. Together, the top ten hold about 0.086% of the sample.

Trimming takes 6 bases off V and 0 bases off J; junction bases not matched to a gene: 11. Reading from cysteine to phenylalanine, the CDR3 counts 18 amino acids. The kept DNA is CDR3 alone, 54 bases in frame from the first base. Per the germline V gene, KGHSH is the CDR1 and LQKENI is the CDR2. The study at large found these results: Only small numbers of individuals were included in the HLA sub-analyses, which left unresolved whether HLA type had any influence on TCRB rearrangement. A moderate but significant shortening of TCRB CDR3 length was observed in type 1 diabetes patients in all four CD4+ subsets. Naive, central memory and regulatory TCRB repertoires appeared to be more alike among patients than among healthy donors. At VDJ recombination sites, patients with type 1 diabetes made fewer insertions and deleted more nucleotides, a pattern implying thymic rearrangement abnormalities. Sequencing cDNA rather than genomic DNA could over-represent highly expressing activated cells, although activation and CD3 levels did not differ between groups. Shorter templates might be favored by PCR, yet because patient and control samples were amplified and corrected together, any such skew would affect both groups equally.

A single peripheral blood draw of around 120 mL on average was collected from each donor into heparinised tubes. Using a panel that included CD45RO, CCR7, CD25, CD127, CD95 and CD27, naive, central memory, regulatory and stem cell-like memory CD4+ T cells were sorted on a BD FACSAria II. Every sorted population had a purity above 95%. PBMCs were separated immediately by Lymphoprep density gradient centrifugation and were stained directly, without being cultured. So that batch effects would be minimized, each experiment stained and sorted samples in pairs, pairing one healthy donor with one patient.

This sequence uses TRBV18 and TRBJ1-6, with TRBD1 matching 7 junction bases. The source material was naive CD4+ T cells from blood. Per the publication, the cell subset or site label means: true naive CD4+ T cells. The receptor was derived from a man aged 18 to 35 in good health. The DNA sequence is TGTGCCAGCTCCCTTACGACAGGGTCTAGCTCCTATAATTCACCCCTCCACTTT. Translated, it gives CASSLTTGSSSYNSPLHF. The variable domain in full, with residues beyond the CDR3 obtained from the reference TRBV18 and TRBJ1-6 genes, is NAGVMQNPRHLVRRRGQEARLRCSPMKGHSHVYWYRQLPEEGLKFMVYLQKENIIDESGMPKERFSAEFPKEGPSILRIQQVVRGDSAAYFCASSLTTGSSSYNSPLHFGNGTRLTVT.